This T cell receptor beta chain is from a study of T cell repertoires in ileal Crohn's disease. The wider study: Every patient was operated on for stricturing (approximately 60%) or penetrating (approximately 40%) complications.

Study-wide results and caveats: Active smokers at surgery had more clonal expansions than non-smokers. All patients with clonality above 26.8% had endoscopic recurrence. High-frequency clones were more common in sorted CD8 than CD4 cells.

As concerns this clone: Its antigen is undetermined.

Assay: immunoSEQ multiplex PCR; the TCRdb copy retains only in-frame clones and omits some. The sample records about 14,000 clones, under 90% being singletons. Germline V gives CDR1 LNHDA, CDR2 SQIVND (reference sequence). This CDR3 contains 19 residues. V lost 7 bases and J lost 0; bases outside the gene matches: 12. The gene calls are TRBV19 and TRBJ2-4; 13 nucleotides line up with TRBD2. The sequencing sample was made of ileal tissue. This TCR was recovered from an adult with Crohn's disease. The CDR3 loop is CASTHLGLAGSAAKNIQYF. In DNA form, the CDR3 reads TGTGCCAGTACCCATCTGGGACTAGCGGGATCAGCAGCCAAAAACATTCAGTACTTC.